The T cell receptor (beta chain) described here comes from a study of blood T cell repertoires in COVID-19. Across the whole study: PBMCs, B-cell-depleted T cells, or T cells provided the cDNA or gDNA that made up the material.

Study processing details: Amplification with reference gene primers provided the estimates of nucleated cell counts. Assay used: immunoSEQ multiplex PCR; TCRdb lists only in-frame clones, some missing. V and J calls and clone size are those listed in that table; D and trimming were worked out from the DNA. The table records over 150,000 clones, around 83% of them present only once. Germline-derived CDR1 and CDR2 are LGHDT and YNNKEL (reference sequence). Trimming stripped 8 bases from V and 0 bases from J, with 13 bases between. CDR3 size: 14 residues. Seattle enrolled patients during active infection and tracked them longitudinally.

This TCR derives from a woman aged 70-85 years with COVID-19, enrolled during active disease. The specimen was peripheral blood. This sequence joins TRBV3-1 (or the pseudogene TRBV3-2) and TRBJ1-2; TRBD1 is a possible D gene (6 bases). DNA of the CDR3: TGTGCCAGCGCTCGGGACATTTCTAACTATGGCTACACCTTC. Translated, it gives CASARDISNYGYTF.